This T cell receptor beta chain was observed in a study of shared clonotypes between healthy human individuals. Study-level background: Three plates each covered CD4 naive and memory; CD8 naive two, CD8 memory one.

Germline assignment: CDR1 SGHRS and CDR2 YFSETQ. The CDR3 consists of 14 residues. Between the trimmed V and J ends, which lost 2 bases and 8 bases, there was a span of 13 bases. Here immunoSEQ multiplex PCR was the method, and the copy in TCRdb shows in-frame clones only, minus some. This table has 550,000 to 700,000 clones, more than 70% appearing once. J is TRBJ1-4 and V is TRBV5-1; D ambiguous. The sequence was obtained from a woman in her twenties or thirties in good health. Sequenced: memory CD4+ T cells sorted from blood. Documented subset: CD45RA-negative fraction. The CDR3 region is CASSFSPFWEKLFF. The CDR3 DNA reads TGCGCCAGCAGCTTCAGTCCATTTTGGGAAAAACTGTTTTTT. Complete variable domain (other parts from reference TRBV5-1 and TRBJ1-4): KAGVTQTPRYLIKTRGQQVTLSCSPISGHRSVSWYQQTPGQGLQFLFEYFSETQRNKGNFPGRFSGRQFSNSRSEMNVSTLELGDSALYLCASSFSPFWEKLFFGSGTQLSVL.